The 12 T cell receptor beta chains presented below share a single source sample, sequenced in a study of blood T cells in healthy people across ages. The use of a sample-barcoded 5' primer and a J-beta primer mix characterized a second PCR of roughly 7 to 12 cycles. One entry per CDR3 protein, called by TCRdb with MiXCR from the 5' RACE reads. The sample includes 600,000 or so distinct CDR3 sequences, 25% to 35% of them seen just once. The sample comprised blood. Every receptor here comes from a woman over 75 in good health.

The sample holds a few counts of this clonotype. This sequence joins TRBV29-1 and TRBJ2-2; TRBD1 matches 9 bases. V lost 6 bases and J lost 5; bases outside the gene matches: 7. The CDR3 totals 14 residues. Germline assignment: CDR1 SQVTM and CDR2 ANQGSEA. CDR3 loop: CSVDRGSGTGELFF. CDR3 bases: TGCAGCGTGGACAGGGGTAGCGGTACCGGGGAGCTGTTTTTT.

The chain combines TRBV3-1 with TRBJ1-1; 7 bases map to TRBD1. The germline CDR1 and CDR2 sequences are LGHDT and YNNKEL (reference sequence). Trimming cost V 1 base and J 4 bases; bases outside gene matches: 6. CDR3 size: 15 residues. CDR3 bases: TGTGCCAGCAGCCAAGCGGCAGGGGGAGGCACTGAAGCTTTCTTT. It encodes CASSQAAGGGTEAFF.

This clonotype was observed at least ten times. J is TRBJ2-7 and V is TRBV6-1; 8 bases line up with TRBD1. The CDR3 sequence is 14 residues long. The germline V gene encodes CDR1 MNHNS and CDR2 SASEGT. The junction had 8 bases not matched to a gene; V was cut back by 4 bases and J by 6 bases. Here the CDR3 reads CASSGGQGRGEQYF. In DNA form, the CDR3 reads TGTGCCAGCAGTGGTGGACAGGGCCGAGGCGAGCAGTACTTC.

This clonotype was counted at least ten times. The chain carries TRBV15 and TRBJ2-1; either TRBD1 or TRBD2 may fit D (5 bases each). V gave up 0 bases and J gave up 7 bases, with 13 bases separating them. The CDR3 has 15 residues. The germline gives CDR1 LNHNV, CDR2 YYDKDF (reference sequence). CDR3 loop: CATSRDSGPGNEQFF. Here the CDR3 DNA reads TGTGCCACCAGCAGAGATTCGGGGCCTGGGAATGAGCAGTTCTTC.

This clonotype turned up a few times. A read error may be the cause here, since a much bigger clone is one base away. The chain uses TRBV29-1 and TRBJ2-5; 7 bases agree with TRBD1. The CDR3 spans 15 residues. The V and J ends lost 6 bases and 11 bases, in that order; junction bases with no gene match: 21. Looked up from germline, CDR1 is SQVTM and CDR2 is ANQGSEA. As DNA, the CDR3 is TGCAGCGTGCCCAGGGACAGTAGAATATACAATGAGCAGTACTTC. It specifies CSVPRDSRIYNEQYF.

The chain is built from TRBV20-1 and TRBJ1-1; unclear D gene. V lost 6 bases and J lost 6, with 23 bases in between. CDR3 length equals 15 residues. Germline CDR1 is DFQATT and CDR2 is SNEGSKA (reference sequence). The CDR3 DNA reads as TGCAGTGCCTTGTTTGAGGCTGACCCCAGCTCTGAAGCTTTCTTT. Protein product: CSALFEADPSSEAFF.

Note on this clonotype: A much larger clonotype is one base distant, so this may be a read error. This sequence joins TRBV7-3 and TRBJ1-2; D may be TRBD1 (5 bases). The length of the CDR3 is 15 residues. The germline V gene has CDR1 SGHTA and CDR2 FQGTGA. CDR3 sequence reads: CVSRPQPQDNYGYTF. CDR3 DNA: TGTGTCAGCAGGCCGCAACCACAGGATAACTATGGCTACACCTTC.

This clonotype appeared a single time. The V and J genes are TRBV5-1 and TRBJ2-4; D possibly corresponds to TRBD2 (6 bases). The J call may be wrong; the DNA end is better matched by TRBJ2-7. This CDR3 region has 16 residues. From germline, CDR1 is SGHRS and CDR2 YFSETQ. The DNA for the CDR3 is TGCGCCAGCAGCTTGGACGGAGGAGGAGGGAGATACGAGCAGTACTTC. This translates into CASSLDGGGGRYEQYF.

This clonotype was seen at least ten times. The gene calls are TRBV18 and TRBJ1-2, with D uncertain. The germline gives CDR1 KGHSH, CDR2 LQKENI. V lost 2 bases to trimming and J lost 4 bases, with 20 bases between them. The CDR3 runs 17 residues. The DNA of the CDR3 is TGTGCCAGCTCACCAGTAACCGACGGCTCTCATAGCTATGGCTACACCTTC. Protein sequence: CASSPVTDGSHSYGYTF.

Remarks on this clonotype: This may arise from a read error, as a much more abundant clone is one base away. The chain recombines TRBV7-2 with TRBJ2-5; the match to TRBD2 covers 8 bases. This CDR3 is 15 amino acids long. With V trimmed by 1 base and J by 11 bases, 12 bases remained unmatched. Germline-derived CDR1 and CDR2 are SGHTA and FQGNSA. CDR3 protein: CASSLGTSRGNEQYF. The CDR3 region has the DNA TGTGCCAGCAGCTTAGGGACTAGCCGGGGCAATGAGCAGTACTTC.

This clonotype was seen more than once but under ten times. Just one base apart from a much larger clone, this may be a read error. The rearrangement joins TRBV27 to TRBJ2-3, with D perhaps matching TRBD2 (7 bases). The CDR3 has 14 amino acids. Trimming left V 7 bases short and J 2 bases short, with 13 bases between. Germline CDR1 reads MNHEY; CDR2 reads SMNVEV (reference sequence). CDR3 sequence: CASKGRGLTDTQYF. In DNA, the CDR3 is TGTGCCAGCAAGGGGCGGGGGCTCACAGATACGCAGTATTTT.

The rearrangement joins TRBV19 to TRBJ2-1, with 8 bases aligning to TRBD2. CDR1 and CDR2 from the germline V gene are LNHDA and SQIVND (reference sequence). The J segment lost 3 bases and the V segment lost 0 bases, leaving 4 bases of the junction unmatched. The CDR3 loop spans 16 amino acids. The CDR3 region is CASSIDRRGVYNEQFF. CDR3 bases: TGTGCCAGTAGTATAGATCGGCGGGGGGTCTACAATGAGCAGTTCTTC. Using reference TRBV19 and TRBJ2-1 for the parts outside the CDR3, the full variable domain is DGGITQSPKYLFRKEGQNVTLSCEQNLNHDAMYWYRQDPGQGLRLIYYSQIVNDFQKGDIAEGYSVSREKKESFPLTVTSAQKNPTAFYLCASSIDRRGVYNEQFFGPGTRLTVL.